Listed below are T cell receptor beta chains from one sample, sequenced in a study of cytomegalovirus exposure and HLA in healthy donors. Libraries were prepared by immunoSEQ multiplex PCR; TCRdb keeps only in-frame clonotypes and omits some of them. The sample records 150,000 to 200,000 clones, about 65% being singletons. Sequenced input: PBMCs. The origin of the receptors is a man between 35 and 55 years old in good health and CMV-seropositive. Both conserved end residues are part of each CDR3. Fields, in order: CDR3 protein, CDR3 DNA, clone size, V gene, J gene, D gene. A D gene is named only where the DNA matches it firmly. Only some rows state a clone size, as once, few, many or a class for expanded clones.

CASSFPGGADTEAFF	TGTGCCAGCAGCTTTCCGGGGGGTGCGGACACTGAAGCTTTCTTT	.	TRBV5-4	TRBJ1-1	.
CASSRGYTDTQYF	TGTGCCAGCAGTCGCGGCTACACAGATACGCAGTATTTT	.	TRBV27	TRBJ2-3	.
CASSSTYEQYF	TGTGCCAGCAGTTCAACCTACGAGCAGTACTTC	.	TRBV6-5	TRBJ2-7	.
CASSTFKTGSVTSNQPQHF	TGTGCCAGTAGTACCTTTAAAACAGGTTCCGTGACTAGCAATCAGCCCCAGCATTTT	.	TRBV19	TRBJ1-5	.
CASSQRQGTGELFF	TGCGCCAGCAGCCAAAGACAGGGCACCGGGGAGCTGTTTTTT	.	TRBV4-1	TRBJ2-2	TRBD1
CASSQELAGQETQYF	TGCGCCAGCAGCCAAGAACTAGCGGGACAAGAGACCCAGTACTTC	once	TRBV4-1	TRBJ2-5	TRBD2
CASSKLAVGETQYF	TGTGCCAGCAGTAAACTAGCGGTGGGGGAGACCCAGTACTTC	few	TRBV5-6	TRBJ2-5	TRBD2
CASSLDLNARNTIYF	TGCGCCAGCAGCTTGGATCTGAACGCTAGAAACACCATATATTTT	.	TRBV5-1	TRBJ1-3	.
CASAQGLAGDYEQYF	TGCGCCAGCGCACAGGGACTAGCGGGGGACTACGAGCAGTACTTC	.	TRBV4-1	TRBJ2-7	TRBD2
CSAATAMNTEAFF	TGCAGCGCCGCGACAGCGATGAACACTGAAGCTTTCTTT	few	TRBV29-1	TRBJ1-1	.
CASSLLGREDYEQYF	TGCGCCAGCAGCTTGTTAGGTCGTGAGGACTACGAGCAGTACTTC	.	TRBV5-1	TRBJ2-7	.
CSATWGALGFF	TGCAGTGCCACCTGGGGCGCGTTGGGGTTCTTC	few	TRBV20-1	TRBJ2-1	.
CASSSWSRPAPYNEQFF	TGCGCCAGCAGCTCGTGGAGTAGGCCAGCGCCCTACAATGAGCAGTTCTTC	.	TRBV5-1	TRBJ2-1	.
CASSADGGPGAPQHF	TGTGCCAGCAGCGCCGACGGGGGGCCAGGCGCGCCCCAGCATTTT	.	TRBV9	TRBJ1-5	.
CASSLDPGRGQAFF	TGTGCCAGCAGCTTAGATCCAGGGAGGGGTCAGGCTTTCTTT	.	TRBV7-2	TRBJ1-1	.
CASSQNRGTYNEQFF	TGCGCCAGCAGCCAAAACAGGGGGACCTACAATGAGCAGTTCTTC	few	TRBV4-3	TRBJ2-1	TRBD1
CASSLTPGSFYGYTF	TGTGCCAGCAGCTTGACGCCAGGTTCCTTCTATGGCTACACCTTC	once	TRBV5-6	TRBJ1-2	.
CATGRAGQGRSYEQYF	TGTGCCACCGGCAGAGCCGGACAGGGACGCTCCTACGAGCAGTACTTC	.	TRBV15	TRBJ2-7	TRBD1
CASSGGRETEAFF	TGCGCCAGCAGCGGTGGCAGGGAAACTGAAGCTTTCTTT	.	TRBV10-2	TRBJ1-1	.
CASSIGLAGRYEQYF	TGTGCCAGTAGTATAGGACTAGCGGGGCGCTACGAGCAGTACTTC	.	TRBV19	TRBJ2-7	TRBD2
CAISEEGYEQYF	TGTGCCATCAGTGAAGAGGGCTACGAGCAGTACTTC	few	TRBV10-3	TRBJ2-7	.
CASSYRTSGETQYF	TGTGCCAGCAGTTACCGGACTAGCGGCGAGACCCAGTACTTC	few	TRBV6-6	TRBJ2-5	TRBD2
CASSIDFGSYNEQFF	TGTGCCAGTAGTATAGATTTCGGCTCCTACAATGAGCAGTTCTTC	.	TRBV19	TRBJ2-1	.
CASRNLASSGANVLTF	TGTGCCAGTAGGAACCTTGCTAGCTCTGGGGCCAACGTCCTGACTTTC	.	TRBV19	TRBJ2-6	.
CASSIGGSSYEQYF	TGTGCCAGTAGTATAGGTGGCAGCTCCTACGAGCAGTACTTC	.	TRBV19	TRBJ2-7	.
CASSSTWDFRGEQYF	TGTGCCAGCAGCTCCACATGGGACTTCCGGGGCGAGCAGTACTTC	.	TRBV13	TRBJ2-7	.
CASSQDRAWGNTIYF	TGTGCCAGCAGCCAAGACAGGGCGTGGGGAAACACCATATATTTT	.	TRBV4-2	TRBJ1-3	.
CASSQEGGGGYTF	TGCGCCAGCAGCCAAGAAGGGGGCGGCGGCTACACCTTC	.	TRBV4-3	TRBJ1-2	TRBD1
CASSQVSRQNTEAFF	TGCGCCAGCAGCCAAGTTTCTAGGCAGAACACTGAAGCTTTCTTT	.	TRBV4-3	TRBJ1-1	.
CASSRGGDQPQHF	TGTGCCAGCTCCCGTGGGGGGGATCAGCCCCAGCATTTT	.	TRBV6-5	TRBJ1-5	.
CASRGGTGSYYEQYF	TGTGCCAGTAGGGGGGGAACCGGATCTTACTACGAGCAGTACTTC	.	TRBV19	TRBJ2-7	.
CAIRDRGPNQPQHF	TGTGCCATCCGGGACAGGGGGCCAAATCAGCCCCAGCATTTT	.	TRBV10-3	TRBJ1-5	TRBD1
CASSQDLGGQTLTDTQYF	TGCGCCAGCAGCCAAGATCTTGGGGGCCAGACCCTCACAGATACGCAGTATTTT	.	TRBV4-3	TRBJ2-3	.
CASSSSGVGADTQYF	TGTGCCAGCAGCTCTAGCGGGGTTGGTGCAGATACGCAGTATTTT	.	TRBV5-4	TRBJ2-3	TRBD2
CASSSRWEPLSWNEQFF	TGCGCCAGCAGCTCGCGCTGGGAGCCTTTGAGCTGGAATGAGCAGTTCTTC	few	TRBV5-1	TRBJ2-1	.
CASSLAYGDEKLFF	TGTGCTAGCAGCTTAGCATACGGGGATGAAAAACTGTTTTTT	.	TRBV7-7	TRBJ1-4	.
CASSSGTAPTSGANVLTF	TGTGCCAGCAGTTCCGGGACAGCCCCTACCTCTGGGGCCAACGTCCTGACTTTC	.	TRBV5-8	TRBJ2-6	TRBD1
CASSLLAGPYEQYF	TGCGCCAGCAGCCTCCTAGCGGGCCCTTACGAGCAGTACTTC	many	TRBV4-1	TRBJ2-7	TRBD2
CASSKTSGNQETQYF	TGTGCCAGCAGTAAGACTAGCGGGAACCAAGAGACCCAGTACTTC	.	TRBV25-1	TRBJ2-5	TRBD2
CASSASGTGVETQYF	TGTGCCAGCAGTGCCTCCGGGACAGGGGTCGAGACCCAGTACTTC	.	TRBV27	TRBJ2-5	TRBD1
CAWIPTGATNEKLFF	TGTGCCTGGATCCCGACAGGAGCAACTAATGAAAAACTGTTTTTT	.	TRBV30	TRBJ1-4	.
CASSQGGGSSYNSPLHF	TGCGCCAGCAGCCAGGGAGGAGGGAGCTCCTATAATTCACCCCTCCACTTT	.	TRBV4-3	TRBJ1-6	.